This is a list of T cell receptor beta chains from one sample in a study of T cell repertoires in cytomegalovirus infection. TCRdb reanalysed the reads using MiXCR and keeps one entry per CDR3 protein. The sample yields hundreds of thousands of distinct CDR3 sequences, around 24% seen once. The sample consisted of CD8+ T cells from PBMCs. The receptors shown here come from a human donor in good health (CMV status not recorded). Some clones in this sample may be carry-over from other donors' samples. Both conserved end residues are part of each CDR3. A D gene is named only where the DNA matches it firmly. Clone size is stated in some rows and not others, as once, few, many or a class when expanded.

d_call j_call clone_size v_call cdr3_aa cdr3_nt
TRBD1 TRBJ1-2 few TRBV20-1 CSARDTGQGIYYGYTF TGCAGTGCTAGAGATACAGGACAGGGGATCTACTATGGCTACACCTTC
TRBD1 TRBJ1-2 - TRBV29-1 CSVEDRRDRTYGYTF TGCAGCGTTGAAGATCGGCGGGACAGGACCTATGGCTACACCTTC
- TRBJ1-1 - TRBV27 CASSYNPWTEAFF TGTGCCAGCAGTTATAACCCCTGGACTGAAGCTTTCTTT
- TRBJ1-5 many TRBV7-6 CASSLAQPQHF TGTGCCAGCAGCTTAGCTCAGCCCCAGCATTTT
- TRBJ1-2 - TRBV29-1 CSVEGGSGGYTF TGCAGCGTTGAGGGGGGTTCCGGTGGCTACACCTTC
TRBD1 TRBJ2-1 - TRBV5-6 CASSLPDRGRFEQFF TGTGCCAGCAGCTTGCCGGACAGGGGGCGGTTTGAGCAGTTCTTC
TRBD2 TRBJ2-5 - TRBV28 CASTSGGGETQYF TGTGCCAGCACGAGCGGGGGGGGAGAGACCCAGTACTTC
- TRBJ2-7 - TRBV6-1 CASSYGAPISYEQYF TGTGCCAGCAGTTATGGTGCCCCCATCTCCTACGAGCAGTACTTC
- TRBJ1-6 - TRBV5-1 CASSLYGGGNHSPLHF TGCGCCAGCAGCTTATATGGTGGAGGGAACCATTCACCCCTCCACTTT
- TRBJ2-7 many TRBV7-9 CASSPTGSHTYEQYF TGTGCCAGCAGCCCAACAGGTTCCCACACCTACGAGCAGTACTTC
- TRBJ1-1 many TRBV5-5 CASSLVPGRNEAFF TGTGCCAGCAGCTTGGTACCGGGACGTAATGAAGCTTTCTTT
TRBD1 TRBJ1-2 - TRBV29-1 CSVAGTGNYGYTF TGCAGCGTTGCCGGGACAGGGAACTATGGCTACACCTTC
TRBD2 TRBJ2-3 many TRBV7-2 CASSFIAGGQDTQYF TGTGCCAGCAGCTTTATAGCGGGGGGGCAGGATACGCAGTATTTT
- TRBJ2-3 few TRBV7-9 CASSLVSPPDTQYF TGTGCCAGCAGCTTAGTGTCCCCACCGGATACGCAGTATTTT
- TRBJ1-1 - TRBV7-9 CASSLVGGFGEAFF TGTGCCAGCAGCTTAGTTGGTGGGTTCGGTGAAGCTTTCTTT
- TRBJ1-1 - TRBV12-3/TRBV12-4 CASSLQGPTEAFF TGTGCCAGCAGCCTACAGGGCCCCACTGAAGCTTTCTTT
- TRBJ2-3 - TRBV6-2/TRBV6-3 CASSNRQVATDTQYF TGTGCCAGCAGTAACCGACAGGTGGCCACAGATACGCAGTATTTT
TRBD2 TRBJ2-3 few TRBV5-1 CASNRGLAGGLGAGDTQYF TGCGCCAGCAACCGGGGACTAGCGGGGGGCCTAGGAGCTGGAGATACGCAGTATTTT
- TRBJ2-1 - TRBV29-1 CSVESPTRVNEQFF TGCAGCGTTGAAAGCCCCACTAGGGTCAATGAGCAGTTCTTC
TRBD2 TRBJ2-3 few TRBV7-8 CASSSLAVNTDTQYF TGTGCCAGCAGCTCCCTAGCGGTTAACACAGATACGCAGTATTTT
- TRBJ2-6 - TRBV29-1 CSVEDIGYSGANVLTF TGCAGCGTTGAAGATATCGGTTACTCTGGGGCCAACGTCCTGACTTTC
TRBD1 TRBJ2-3 - TRBV7-6 CASIGDRGNSRTDTQYF TGTGCCAGCATCGGGGACAGAGGTAATTCCCGCACAGATACGCAGTATTTT
TRBD1 TRBJ1-5 once TRBV7-9 CASSTTGDNQPQHF TGTGCCAGCAGCACCACAGGGGACAATCAGCCCCAGCATTTT
- TRBJ2-1 once TRBV7-2 CVSSSRGGVGNEQFF TGTGTCAGCAGCTCAAGGGGGGGGGTGGGCAATGAGCAGTTCTTC
TRBD2 TRBJ2-1 few TRBV14 CASSQELAGNNEQFF TGTGCCAGCAGCCAAGAACTAGCGGGGAACAATGAGCAGTTCTTC
TRBD2 TRBJ2-1 many TRBV7-2 CASSTGLASYNEQFF TGTGCCAGCAGCACCGGACTAGCATCGTACAATGAGCAGTTCTTC
- TRBJ2-3 - TRBV6-2/TRBV6-3 CASSYPPGASTDTQYF TGTGCCAGCAGTTACCCCCCCGGGGCATCTACAGATACGCAGTATTTT
- TRBJ2-4 - TRBV12-3/TRBV12-4 CASSPMGWDIQYF TGTGCCAGCAGCCCAATGGGGTGGGACATTCAGTACTTC
- TRBJ1-2 - TRBV15 CATSDPTGRVNLDYGYTF TGTGCCACCAGCGATCCTACGGGGAGGGTGAATCTTGACTATGGCTACACCTTC
- TRBJ1-5 - TRBV20-1 CSAREGQGIRVDQPQHF TGCAGTGCTAGAGAGGGGCAGGGGATAAGGGTGGATCAGCCCCAGCATTTT
- TRBJ2-2 many TRBV7-6 CAIRSSRSNTGELFF TGTGCCATCCGGTCGTCACGATCGAACACCGGGGAGCTGTTTTTT
- TRBJ2-3 - TRBV20-1 CSARDLGADPPYF TGCAGTGCTAGAGATCTGGGGGCCGACCCTCCTTATTTT
TRBD1 TRBJ1-1 - TRBV4-2 CASSQEGQGALNTEAFF TGTGCCAGCAGCCAAGAGGGACAGGGAGCCTTGAACACTGAAGCTTTCTTT
- TRBJ1-2 many TRBV7-8 CASTPIPGDYGYTF TGTGCCAGCACCCCGATCCCGGGGGACTATGGCTACACCTTC
- TRBJ1-1 few TRBV20-1 CSARPIGHYEAFF TGCAGTGCACGTCCGATTGGACACTATGAAGCTTTCTTT
- TRBJ2-2 few TRBV7-9 CASSESSGELFF TGTGCCAGCAGCGAGAGTTCCGGGGAGCTGTTTTTT